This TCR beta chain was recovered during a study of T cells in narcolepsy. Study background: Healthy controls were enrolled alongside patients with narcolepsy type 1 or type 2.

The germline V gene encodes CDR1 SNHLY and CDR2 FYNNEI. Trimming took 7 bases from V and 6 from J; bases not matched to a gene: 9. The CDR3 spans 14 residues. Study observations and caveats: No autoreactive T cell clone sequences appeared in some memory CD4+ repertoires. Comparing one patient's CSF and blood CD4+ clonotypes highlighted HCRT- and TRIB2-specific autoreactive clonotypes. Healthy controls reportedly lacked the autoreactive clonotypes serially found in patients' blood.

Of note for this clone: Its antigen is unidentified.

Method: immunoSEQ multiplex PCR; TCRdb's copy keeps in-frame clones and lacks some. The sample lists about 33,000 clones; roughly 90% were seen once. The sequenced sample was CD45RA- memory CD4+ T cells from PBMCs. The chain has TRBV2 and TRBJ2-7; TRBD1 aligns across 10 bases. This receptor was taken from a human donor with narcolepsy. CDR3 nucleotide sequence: TGTGCCAGCACCCCCGGGACAGGGGATTCCGAGCAGTACTTC. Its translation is CASTPGTGDSEQYF. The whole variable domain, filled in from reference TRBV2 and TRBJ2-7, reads EPEVTQTPSHQVTQMGQEVILRCVPISNHLYFYWYRQILGQKVEFLVSFYNNEISEKSEIFDDQFSVERPDGSNFTLKIRSTKLEDSAMYFCASTPGTGDSEQYFGPGTRLTVT.